Listed here are 18 T cell receptor beta chains from one sample, sequenced in a study of Graves' ophthalmopathy and Graves' hyperthyroidism. Using RNA transcripts, the TCR beta CDR3 regions were amplified. A first-round RT-PCR used HTBI primers, followed by a second-round multiplex PCR. A single record per CDR3 protein comes from TCRdb applying MiXCR to the multiplex PCR reads. The sample has over 150,000 distinct CDR3 sequences; roughly 37% are singletons. Sequenced: peripheral blood. These receptors came from a woman in her 40s with Graves' ophthalmopathy.

The chain is built from TRBV28 and TRBJ2-7, with D possibly TRBD1 on 6 matching bases. Germline values: CDR1 MDHEN, CDR2 SYDVKM. Trimming removed 6 bases at V and 4 bases at J, with 16 bases between. The length of the CDR3 is 14 residues. The CDR3 is CASREYRDAYEQYF. The CDR3 coding sequence is TGTGCCAGCAGGGAATACAGGGATGCTTACGAGCAGTACTTC. The full variable domain, in which reference TRBV28 and TRBJ2-7 provide the parts outside the CDR3, is DVKVTQSSRYLVKRTGEKVFLECVQDMDHENMFWYRQDPGLGLRLIYFSYDVKMKEKGDIPEGYSVSREKKERFSLILESASTNQTSMYLCASREYRDAYEQYFGPGTRLTVT.

The CDR3 spells CASNDLTGRETQYF. CDR3 in DNA: TGTGCCAGCAACGATTTGACAGGGCGAGAGACCCAGTACTTC. The chain joins TRBV6-1 to TRBJ2-5, with 7 bases matching TRBD1. This CDR3 contains 14 residues. The V segment lost 7 bases and the J segment 4 bases; nucleotides outside the gene matches: 9. CDR1 is MNHNS and CDR2 is SASEGT in the germline V gene.

This clonotype was observed many times. The rearrangement links TRBV6-5 to TRBJ2-7, with TRBD1 as a possible D gene (7 bases). The CDR3 loop spans 15 amino acids. In germline, CDR1 is MNHEY, CDR2 SVGAGI. V shed 2 bases and J shed 3 bases, with 14 bases lying between them. CDR3 region: CASSYAVQGGYEQYF. Here the CDR3 DNA reads TGTGCCAGCAGTTACGCCGTGCAGGGGGGCTACGAGCAGTACTTC.

This clonotype came up many times. The rearrangement uses TRBV2 and TRBJ1-1, with D unresolved. CDR1 and CDR2 (germline): SNHLY, FYNNEI. The CDR3 consists of 13 residues. With 4 bases removed from V and 0 bases from J, the gap between germline ends came to 6 bases. CDR3 in DNA: TGTGCCAGCAGTGTCCAGATGAACACTGAAGCTTTCTTT. Its protein is CASSVQMNTEAFF.

The rearrangement links TRBV6-2 or TRBV6-3 to TRBJ2-7, with D uncertain. The CDR3 totals 13 residues. Germline-derived CDR1 and CDR2 are MNHEY and SVGEGT. V was pared by 7 bases and J by 5 bases, with 15 bases between. CDR3 bases: TGTGCCAGCACCCAAGCTACTTCGGACGAGCAGTACTTC. It is translated as CASTQATSDEQYF.

This clonotype was seen only a few times. J is TRBJ2-2 and V is TRBV7-2; D unclear. The CDR3 loop spans 13 amino acids. CDR1 is SGHTA and CDR2 is FQGNSA in the germline V gene. Trimming took 8 bases from V and 5 from J, leaving 12 bases between them. The CDR3 spells CASGRLGTGELFF. Written as DNA, the CDR3 is TGTGCCAGCGGGCGCCTTGGGACCGGGGAGCTGTTTTTT.

This clonotype was counted once. V gene TRBV5-1 combines with J gene TRBJ2-7, with D perhaps matching TRBD2 (6 bases). The CDR3 consists of 15 residues. CDR1 is SGHRS, CDR2 YFSETQ, per germline. The ends were cut back, 3 bases at V and 3 bases at J, with 16 bases in the middle. The CDR3 bases are TGCGCCAGCAGCTCCTTCTGGGGACTTCTCTACGAGCAGTACTTC. Protein: CASSSFWGLLYEQYF.

This clonotype was recorded at least ten times. This chain connects TRBV6-2 or TRBV6-3 to TRBJ2-5; no firm D call. V was trimmed by 8 bases and J by 4 bases, leaving 11 bases between them. CDR3 length: 12 residues. The V gene's germline CDR1 is MNHEY and CDR2 SVGEGT. DNA for the CDR3: TGTGCCAGCTATGGGTCGGGAGAGACCCAGTACTTC. Translating it yields CASYGSGETQYF.

This clonotype was observed many times. V is TRBV6-1 and J is TRBJ1-3; the D is unclear. Looked up from germline, CDR1 is MNHNS and CDR2 is SASEGT. The V end lost 4 bases, the J end lost 1 base, and 11 bases lay between the germline ends. The CDR3 spans 15 residues. CDR3 in amino acids: CASSAVSGSGNTIYF. The CDR3 nucleotides are TGTGCCAGCAGTGCAGTTTCAGGATCTGGAAACACCATATATTTT.

This clonotype was seen a few times. The rearrangement uses TRBV12-3 or TRBV12-4 and TRBJ1-2, with 8 bases fitting TRBD1. Losses at the gene ends were 6 bases for V and 6 bases for J; bases not matched to a gene: 6. This CDR3 comprises 13 residues. CDR3 nucleotides: TGTGCCAGCAGAAAGACAGGGGCCGATGGCTACACCTTC. Translated, it gives CASRKTGADGYTF.

V is TRBV12-5 and J is TRBJ2-5; the match to TRBD2 covers 8 bases. This CDR3 is built from 15 residues. Germline CDR1 LGHNT, CDR2 FRNRAP. With V trimmed by 7 bases and J by 1 base, 8 bases remained unmatched. CDR3 bases: TGTGCTAGTGCCCCGGGGGGGCTACCCCAAGAGACCCAGTACTTC. This codes for CASAPGGLPQETQYF.

In this sample, this clonotype turned up many times. The genes are TRBV28 and TRBJ2-7, with D perhaps matching TRBD2 (6 bases). The CDR3 is 12 residues long. Germline loops: CDR1 MDHEN, CDR2 SYDVKM. Trimming cost V 7 bases and J 2 bases, with 9 bases left between them. The CDR3 DNA is TGTGCCAGCACCGGGGGAACCTACGAGCAGTACTTC. Protein: CASTGGTYEQYF.

This chain links TRBV12-3 or TRBV12-4 with TRBJ2-5, with TRBD2 identical over 8 bases. V shed 5 bases, J shed 2 bases, and the junction held 7 bases outside the gene matches. The CDR3 length is 15 residues. CDR3 DNA: TGTGCCAGCAGTGGCGTCGGGGGGGGTCAAGAGACCCAGTACTTC. The encoded protein is CASSGVGGGQETQYF.

The chain couples TRBV29-1 to TRBJ2-7; tentative D call: TRBD1 (6 bases). Germline V gene data show CDR1 as SQVTM and CDR2 as ANQGSEA. Trimming removed 5 bases from V and 0 bases from J, with 11 bases in between. CDR3 size: 13 residues. Here the CDR3 reads CSVPQDSSYEQYF. The DNA of the CDR3 is TGCAGCGTTCCCCAGGACAGCTCCTACGAGCAGTACTTC.

This clonotype was counted ten times or more. The rearrangement uses TRBV5-1 and TRBJ2-7; D gene ambiguous. The germline V and J ends were trimmed by 1 base and 0 bases, with 8 bases remaining between them. The germline V gene encodes CDR1 SGHRS and CDR2 YFSETQ. The CDR3 extends over 14 amino acids. The CDR3 here is CASSLSTNSYEQYF. The CDR3 nucleotides are TGCGCCAGCAGCTTGTCCACAAACTCCTACGAGCAGTACTTC. Filled out from reference TRBV5-1 and TRBJ2-7, the complete variable domain reads KAGVTQTPRYLIKTRGQQVTLSCSPISGHRSVSWYQQTPGQGLQFLFEYFSETQRNKGNFPGRFSGRQFSNSRSEMNVSTLELGDSALYLCASSLSTNSYEQYFGPGTRLTVT.

With regard to this clonotype: Germline is not matched at one junction end, which may reflect a read error. This chain uses TRBV6-1 with TRBJ2-7; 7 bases are a match to TRBD1. CDR1 and CDR2 from the germline V gene are MNHNS and SASEGT. CDR3 length equals 12 residues. The CDR3 protein is CAGSRQGGEQYF. The DNA for the CDR3 is TGTGCCGGCAGTCGACAGGGCGGGGAGCAGTACTTC.

Many counts were recorded for this clonotype. This chain uses TRBV4-1 with TRBJ2-5; possible D gene TRBD2, 6 bases. CDR1 and CDR2 from the germline V gene are MGHRA and YSYEKL. The germline V and J ends were trimmed by 0 bases and 5 bases, with 16 bases remaining between them. The CDR3 contains 16 residues. CDR3 sequence (DNA): TGCGCCAGCAGCCAAGAACCGGGCGGGGCGGGTGAGACCCAGTACTTC. It translates to CASSQEPGGAGETQYF.

The rearrangement links TRBV19 to TRBJ1-1; tentative D call: TRBD1 (5 bases). V was clipped by 5 bases and J by 2 bases, with 12 bases between them. The germline V gene has CDR1 LNHDA and CDR2 SQIVND (reference sequence). CDR3 length: 14 amino acids. DNA of the CDR3: TGTGCCAGTAGTGCCCGCAGGGAAAACACTGAAGCTTTCTTT. Translating gives CASSARRENTEAFF. The full variable domain, rest sourced from reference TRBV19 and TRBJ1-1, is DGGITQSPKYLFRKEGQNVTLSCEQNLNHDAMYWYRQDPGQGLRLIYYSQIVNDFQKGDIAEGYSVSREKKESFPLTVTSAQKNPTAFYLCASSARRENTEAFFGQGTRLTVV.